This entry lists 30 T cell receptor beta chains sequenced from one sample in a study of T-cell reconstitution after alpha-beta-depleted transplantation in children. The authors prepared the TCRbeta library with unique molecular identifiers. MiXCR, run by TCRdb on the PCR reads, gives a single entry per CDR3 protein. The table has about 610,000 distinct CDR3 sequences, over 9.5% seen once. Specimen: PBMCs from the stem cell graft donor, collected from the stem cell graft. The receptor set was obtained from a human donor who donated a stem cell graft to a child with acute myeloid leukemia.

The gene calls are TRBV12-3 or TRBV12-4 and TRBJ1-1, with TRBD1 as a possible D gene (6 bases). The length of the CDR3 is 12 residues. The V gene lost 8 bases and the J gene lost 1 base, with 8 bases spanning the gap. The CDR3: CASGTPNTEAFF. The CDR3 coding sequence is TGTGCCAGCGGGACACCGAACACTGAAGCTTTCTTT.

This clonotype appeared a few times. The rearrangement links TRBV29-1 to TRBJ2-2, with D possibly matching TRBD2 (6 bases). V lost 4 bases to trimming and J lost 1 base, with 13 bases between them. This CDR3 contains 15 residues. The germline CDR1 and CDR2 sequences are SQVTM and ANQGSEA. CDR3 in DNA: TGCAGCGTTGGCGGGATTAACAGGAACACCGGGGAGCTGTTTTTT. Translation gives CSVGGINRNTGELFF.

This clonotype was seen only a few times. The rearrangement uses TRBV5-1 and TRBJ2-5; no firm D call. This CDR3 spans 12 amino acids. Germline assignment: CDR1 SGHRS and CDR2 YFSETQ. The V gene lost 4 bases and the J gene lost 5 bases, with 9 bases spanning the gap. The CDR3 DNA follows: TGCGCCAGCAGCGAAGGGTCTGAGACCCAGTACTTC. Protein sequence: CASSEGSETQYF.

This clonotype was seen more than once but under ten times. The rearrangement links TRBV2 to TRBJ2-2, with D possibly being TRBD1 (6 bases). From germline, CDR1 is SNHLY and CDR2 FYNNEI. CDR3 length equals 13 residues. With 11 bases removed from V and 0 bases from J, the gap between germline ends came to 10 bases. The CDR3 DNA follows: TGTGCCGGCGGACAGTCGAACACCGGGGAGCTGTTTTTT. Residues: CAGGQSNTGELFF.

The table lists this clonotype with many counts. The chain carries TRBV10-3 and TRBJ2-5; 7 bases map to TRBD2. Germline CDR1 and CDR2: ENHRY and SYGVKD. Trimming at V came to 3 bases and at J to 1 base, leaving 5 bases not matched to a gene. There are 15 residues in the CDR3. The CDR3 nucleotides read TGTGCCATCAGTGACAGCGGGACCTTCCAAGAGACCCAGTACTTC. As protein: CAISDSGTFQETQYF.

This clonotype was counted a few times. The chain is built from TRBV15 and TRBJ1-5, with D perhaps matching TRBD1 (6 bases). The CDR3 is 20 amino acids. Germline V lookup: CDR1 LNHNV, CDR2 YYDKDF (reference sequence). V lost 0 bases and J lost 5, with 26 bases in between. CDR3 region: CATSRDLPGRVGGGDQPQHF. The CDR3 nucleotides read TGTGCCACCAGCAGAGATCTCCCCGGGAGGGTCGGGGGCGGCGATCAGCCCCAGCATTTT. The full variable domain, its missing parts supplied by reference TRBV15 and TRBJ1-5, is DAMVIQNPRYQVTQFGKPVTLSCSQTLNHNVMYWYQQKSSQAPKLLFHYYDKDFNNEADTPDNFQSRRPNTSFCFLDIRSPGLGDTAMYLCATSRDLPGRVGGGDQPQHFGDGTRLSIL.

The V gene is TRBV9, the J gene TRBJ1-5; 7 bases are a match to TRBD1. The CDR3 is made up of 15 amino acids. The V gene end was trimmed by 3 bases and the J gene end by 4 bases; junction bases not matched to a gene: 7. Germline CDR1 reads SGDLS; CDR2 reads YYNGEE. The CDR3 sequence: CASSDRDSPNQPQHF. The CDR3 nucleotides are TGTGCCAGCAGCGACCGGGACAGCCCAAATCAGCCCCAGCATTTT.

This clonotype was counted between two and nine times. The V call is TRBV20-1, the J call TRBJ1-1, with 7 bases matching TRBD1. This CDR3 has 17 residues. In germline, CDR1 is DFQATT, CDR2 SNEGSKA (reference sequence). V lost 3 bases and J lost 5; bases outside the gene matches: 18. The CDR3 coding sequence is TGCAGTGCTAGTGTCAAGGGGGCATCGATTTGGGGGACTGAAGCTTTCTTT. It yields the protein CSASVKGASIWGTEAFF.

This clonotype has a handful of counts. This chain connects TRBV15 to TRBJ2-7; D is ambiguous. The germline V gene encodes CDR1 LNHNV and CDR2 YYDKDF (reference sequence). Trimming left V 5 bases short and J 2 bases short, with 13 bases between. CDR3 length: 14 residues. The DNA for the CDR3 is TGTGCCACCAGCGAGTCATTAGGTCCCTACGAGCAGTACTTC. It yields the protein CATSESLGPYEQYF.

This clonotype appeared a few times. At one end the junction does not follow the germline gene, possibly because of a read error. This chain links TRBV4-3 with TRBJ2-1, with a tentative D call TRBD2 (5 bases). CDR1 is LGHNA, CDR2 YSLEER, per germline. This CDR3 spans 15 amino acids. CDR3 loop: CASSQDGSAYNEQFF. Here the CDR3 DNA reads TGCGCCAGCAGCCAAGACGGTAGCGCCTATAATGAGCAGTTCTTC.

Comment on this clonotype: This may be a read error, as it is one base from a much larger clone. The CDR3 here is CASSSDRGDMNTVAFF. The CDR3, as DNA: TGTGCCAGCAGCTCGGACAGGGGTGACATGAACACTGTAGCTTTCTTT. The chain recombines TRBV5-5 with TRBJ1-1; 9 bases line up with TRBD1. The CDR3 is 16 residues long. The germline CDR1 and CDR2 sequences are SGHKS and YYEKEE (reference sequence).

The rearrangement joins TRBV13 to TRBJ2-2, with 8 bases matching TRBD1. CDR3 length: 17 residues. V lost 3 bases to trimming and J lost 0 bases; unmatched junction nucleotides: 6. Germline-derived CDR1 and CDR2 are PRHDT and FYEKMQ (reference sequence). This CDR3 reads CASSFRQGRSNTGELFF. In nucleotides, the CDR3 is TGTGCCAGCAGCTTCCGACAGGGGCGATCGAACACCGGGGAGCTGTTTTTT. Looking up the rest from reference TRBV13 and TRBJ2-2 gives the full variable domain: AAGVIQSPRHLIKEKRETATLKCYPIPRHDTVYWYQQGPGQDPQFLISFYEKMQSDKGSIPDRFSAQQFSDYHSELNMSSLELGDSALYFCASSFRQGRSNTGELFFGEGSRLTVL.

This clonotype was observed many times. CDR3 DNA: TGCAGTGCTAGTGAATGGGACAAAAACATTCAGTACTTC. Its translation is CSASEWDKNIQYF. The genes are TRBV20-1 and TRBJ2-4, with unresolved D. Germline CDR1 is DFQATT and CDR2 is SNEGSKA (reference sequence). V lost 3 bases and J lost 3, with 9 bases in between. The length of the CDR3 is 13 residues.

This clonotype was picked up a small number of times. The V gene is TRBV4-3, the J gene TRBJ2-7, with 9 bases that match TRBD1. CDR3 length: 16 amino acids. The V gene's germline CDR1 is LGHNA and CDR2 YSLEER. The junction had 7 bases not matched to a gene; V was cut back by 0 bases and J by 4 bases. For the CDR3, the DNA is TGCGCCAGCAGCCAAGAAGGTGGACAGGGGATTTACGAGCAGTACTTC. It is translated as CASSQEGGQGIYEQYF.

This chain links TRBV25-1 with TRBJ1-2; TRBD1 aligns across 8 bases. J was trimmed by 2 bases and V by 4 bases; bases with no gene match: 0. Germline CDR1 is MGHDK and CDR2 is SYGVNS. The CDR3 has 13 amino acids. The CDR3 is CASSAGGNYGYTF. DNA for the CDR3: TGTGCCAGCAGTGCAGGGGGCAACTATGGCTACACCTTC.

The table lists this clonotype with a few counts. The CDR3 loop reads CASSTGTGVGNIQYF. In nucleotides, the CDR3 is TGTGCCAGCAGCACTGGGACAGGGGTAGGGAACATTCAGTACTTC. The rearrangement links TRBV7-2 to TRBJ2-4; 10 bases line up with TRBD1. From germline, CDR1 is SGHTA and CDR2 FQGNSA. The CDR3 totals 15 residues. V gave up 5 bases and J gave up 7 bases; unmatched junction bases: 8.

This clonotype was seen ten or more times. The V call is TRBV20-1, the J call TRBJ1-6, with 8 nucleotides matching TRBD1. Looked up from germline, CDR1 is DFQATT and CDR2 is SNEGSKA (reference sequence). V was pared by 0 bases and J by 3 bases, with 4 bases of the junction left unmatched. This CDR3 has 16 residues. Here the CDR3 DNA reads TGCAGTGCTAGAGACCAGGGGGCATTCTATAATTCACCCCTCCACTTT. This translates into CSARDQGAFYNSPLHF.

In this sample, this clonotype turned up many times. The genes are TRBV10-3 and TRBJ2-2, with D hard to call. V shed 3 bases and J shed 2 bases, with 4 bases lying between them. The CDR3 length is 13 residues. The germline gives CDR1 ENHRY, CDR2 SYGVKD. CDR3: CAISDANTGELFF. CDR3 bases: TGTGCCATCAGTGACGCTAACACCGGGGAGCTGTTTTTT.

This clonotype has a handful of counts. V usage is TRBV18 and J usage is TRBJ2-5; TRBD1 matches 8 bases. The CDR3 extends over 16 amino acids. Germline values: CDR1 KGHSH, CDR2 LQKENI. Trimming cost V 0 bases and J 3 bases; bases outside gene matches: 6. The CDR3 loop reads CASSPPDRVKEETQYF. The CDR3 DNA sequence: TGTGCCAGCTCACCACCGGACAGGGTTAAGGAAGAGACCCAGTACTTC.

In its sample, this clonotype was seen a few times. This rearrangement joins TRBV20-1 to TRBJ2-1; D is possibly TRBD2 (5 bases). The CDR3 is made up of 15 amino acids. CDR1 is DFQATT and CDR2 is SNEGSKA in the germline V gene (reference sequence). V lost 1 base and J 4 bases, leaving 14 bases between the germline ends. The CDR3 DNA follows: TGCAGTGCTAGAGGGGGTCGGGAACATTACAATGAGCAGTTCTTC. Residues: CSARGGREHYNEQFF.

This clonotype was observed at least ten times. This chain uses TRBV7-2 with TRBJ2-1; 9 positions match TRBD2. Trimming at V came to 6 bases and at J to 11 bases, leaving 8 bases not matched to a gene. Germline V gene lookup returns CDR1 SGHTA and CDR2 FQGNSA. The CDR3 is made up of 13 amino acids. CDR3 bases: TGTGCCAGCAGACTTAGCGGGAGAATACAGCAGTTCTTC. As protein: CASRLSGRIQQFF.

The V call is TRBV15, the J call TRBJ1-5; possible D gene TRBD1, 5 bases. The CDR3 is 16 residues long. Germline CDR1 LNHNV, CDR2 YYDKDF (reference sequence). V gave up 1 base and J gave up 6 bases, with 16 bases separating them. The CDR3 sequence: CATSRARDPRLQPQHF. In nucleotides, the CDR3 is TGTGCCACCAGCAGAGCTCGGGACCCCCGGCTTCAGCCCCAGCATTTT.

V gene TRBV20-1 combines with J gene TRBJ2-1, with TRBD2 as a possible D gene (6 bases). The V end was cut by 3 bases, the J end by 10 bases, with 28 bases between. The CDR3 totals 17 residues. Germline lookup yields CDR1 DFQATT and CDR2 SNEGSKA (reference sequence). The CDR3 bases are TGCAGTGCTAGGGGGTTTTCTCGGGGACTCCATTCGGGCGAGCAGTTCTTC. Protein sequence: CSARGFSRGLHSGEQFF.

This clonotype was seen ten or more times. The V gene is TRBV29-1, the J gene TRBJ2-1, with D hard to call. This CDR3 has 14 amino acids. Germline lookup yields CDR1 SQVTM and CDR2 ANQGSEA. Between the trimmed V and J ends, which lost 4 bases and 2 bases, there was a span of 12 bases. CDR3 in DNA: TGCAGCGTTGTAGGGTCGGAAGCCTACAATGAGCAGTTCTTC. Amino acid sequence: CSVVGSEAYNEQFF.

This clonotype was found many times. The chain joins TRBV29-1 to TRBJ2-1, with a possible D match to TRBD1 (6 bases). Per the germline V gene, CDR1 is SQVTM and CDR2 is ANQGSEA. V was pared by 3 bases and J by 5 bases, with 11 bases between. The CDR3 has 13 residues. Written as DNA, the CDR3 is TGCAGCGTTGAGTCAGGGGTCCACAATGAGCAGTTCTTC. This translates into CSVESGVHNEQFF.

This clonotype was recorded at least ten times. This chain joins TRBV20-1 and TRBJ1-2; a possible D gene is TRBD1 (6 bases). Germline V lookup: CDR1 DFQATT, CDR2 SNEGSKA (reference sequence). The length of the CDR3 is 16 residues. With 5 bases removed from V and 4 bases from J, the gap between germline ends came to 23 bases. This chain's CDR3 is CSADIAGTQSLYGYTF. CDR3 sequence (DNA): TGCAGTGCTGATATAGCCGGGACACAATCCCTCTATGGCTACACCTTC.

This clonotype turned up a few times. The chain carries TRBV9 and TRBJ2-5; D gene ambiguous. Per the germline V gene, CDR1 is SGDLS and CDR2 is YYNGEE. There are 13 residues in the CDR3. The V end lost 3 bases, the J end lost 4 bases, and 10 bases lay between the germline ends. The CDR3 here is CASSAYPGETQYF. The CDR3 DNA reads TGTGCCAGCAGCGCCTACCCCGGAGAGACCCAGTACTTC.

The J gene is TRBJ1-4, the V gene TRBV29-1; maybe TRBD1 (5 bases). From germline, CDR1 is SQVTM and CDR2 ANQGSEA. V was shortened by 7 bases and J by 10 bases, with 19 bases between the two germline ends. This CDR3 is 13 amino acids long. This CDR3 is CSARPNSGGKLFF. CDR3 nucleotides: TGCAGCGCCCGACCCAATAGTGGGGGAAAACTGTTTTTT.

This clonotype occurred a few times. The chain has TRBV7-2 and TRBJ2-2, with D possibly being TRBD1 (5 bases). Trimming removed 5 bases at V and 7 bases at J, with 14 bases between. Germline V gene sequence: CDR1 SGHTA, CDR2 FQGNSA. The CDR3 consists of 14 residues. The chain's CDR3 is CASSPPLRGGELFF. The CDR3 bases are TGTGCCAGCAGCCCCCCCCTAAGGGGCGGGGAGCTGTTTTTT.

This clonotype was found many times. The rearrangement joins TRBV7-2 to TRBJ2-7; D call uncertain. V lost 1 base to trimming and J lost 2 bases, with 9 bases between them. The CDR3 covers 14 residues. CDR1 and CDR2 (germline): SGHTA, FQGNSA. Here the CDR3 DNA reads TGTGCCAGCAGCTTAGTTGCAACAGCCTACGAGCAGTACTTC. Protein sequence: CASSLVATAYEQYF.